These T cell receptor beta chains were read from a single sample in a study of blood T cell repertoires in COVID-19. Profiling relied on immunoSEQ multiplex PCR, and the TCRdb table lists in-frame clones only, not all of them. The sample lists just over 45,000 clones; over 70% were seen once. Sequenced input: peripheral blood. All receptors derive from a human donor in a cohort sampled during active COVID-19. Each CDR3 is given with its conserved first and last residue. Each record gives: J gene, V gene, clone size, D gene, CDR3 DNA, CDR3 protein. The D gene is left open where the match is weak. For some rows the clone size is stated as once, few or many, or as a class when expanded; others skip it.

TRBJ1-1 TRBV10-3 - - TGTGCCATCAGTGGGTCGGGGCGTGGGGACACTGAAGCTTTCTTT CAISGSGRGDTEAFF
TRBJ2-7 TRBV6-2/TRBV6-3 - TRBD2 TGTGCCAGCAGTTACGGGACTAGCGGCGAGCAGTACTTC CASSYGTSGEQYF
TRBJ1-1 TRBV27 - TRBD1 TGTGCCAGCAGTTTGACAGGGGCAGGAGCTGAAGCTTTCTTT CASSLTGAGAEAFF
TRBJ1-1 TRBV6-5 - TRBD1 TGTGCCAGCACTGTGGGACAGGGGAGGTCGGCTTTCTTT CASTVGQGRSAFF
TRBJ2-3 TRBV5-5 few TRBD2 TGTGCCAGCAGCTCTTCAAGAACTAGCGGGACAGATACGCAGTATTTT CASSSSRTSGTDTQYF
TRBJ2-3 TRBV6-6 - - TGTGCCAGCAGTCTCAGACCCGTTGGGCCCCCAGATACGCAGTATTTT CASSLRPVGPPDTQYF
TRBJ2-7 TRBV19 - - TGTGCCAGTAGTTTGAGACTAGGGGCCTACGAGCAGTACTTC CASSLRLGAYEQYF
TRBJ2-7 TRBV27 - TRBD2 TGTGCCAGCAGTAAGACTAGCGGGAGGTGGTACGAGCAGTACTTC CASSKTSGRWYEQYF
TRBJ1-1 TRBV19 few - TGTGCCAGTAAGAATCGCGGGTTTGAAGCTTTCTTT CASKNRGFEAFF
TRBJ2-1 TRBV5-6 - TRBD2 TGTGCCAGCAGCTTGTTTGTGGGAGGGGAGCAGTTCTTC CASSLFVGGEQFF
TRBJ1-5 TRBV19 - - TGTGCCAGTAGGCGACAGAATCAGCCCCAGCATTTT CASRRQNQPQHF
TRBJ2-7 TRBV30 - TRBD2 TGTGCCTGGAGTCCCGGGACTCTCCGGACTAGCGGGAGTTACGAGCAGTACTTC CAWSPGTLRTSGSYEQYF